Presented here are 30 T cell receptor beta chains from one specimen sequenced in a study of cytomegalovirus exposure and HLA in healthy donors. Here immunoSEQ multiplex PCR was the method, and the copy in TCRdb shows in-frame clones only, minus some. The sample contains over 110,000 clones, around 87% of which appear only once. What was sequenced was PBMCs. The receptors were sampled from a man between 18 and 29 years old in good health and CMV-seropositive.

CDR3 nucleotide sequence: TGTGCCAGCAGTTCTTCCGGAGTCTATGGCTACACCTTC. Residues: CASSSSGVYGYTF. This rearrangement joins TRBV6-5 to TRBJ1-2; D is ambiguous. Germline CDR1 reads MNHEY; CDR2 reads SVGAGI. This CDR3 is 13 amino acids long. With 4 bases removed from V and 4 bases from J, the gap between germline ends came to 10 bases.

The chain combines TRBV6-5 with TRBJ2-1; 12 nucleotides align to TRBD2. The CDR3 contains 15 residues. The junction had 1 base not matched to a gene; V was cut back by 4 bases and J by 3 bases. Germline values: CDR1 MNHEY, CDR2 SVGAGI. CDR3 sequence: CASSWTSGDYNEQFF. The CDR3 DNA is TGTGCCAGCAGTTGGACTAGCGGGGACTACAATGAGCAGTTCTTC.

The CDR3, as DNA: TGTGCCAGCAGTTACTCCCGGGGGAAGGGAGAAAAACTGTTTTTT. This sequence encodes CASSYSRGKGEKLFF. V usage is TRBV6-5 and J usage is TRBJ1-4; tentatively, D is TRBD1 (5 bases). The CDR3 totals 15 residues. Germline V CDR1 and CDR2: MNHEY, SVGAGI. Trimming left V 0 bases short and J 8 bases short, with 13 bases between.

This clone showed up just once. This chain joins TRBV19 and TRBJ2-7, with a tentative D call TRBD2 (6 bases). The CDR3 consists of 16 residues. The V end was cut by 1 base, the J end by 0 bases, with 13 bases between. Germline V lookup: CDR1 LNHDA, CDR2 SQIVND (reference sequence). The CDR3 loop is CASSIAGTGSSYEQYF. The CDR3 DNA follows: TGTGCCAGTAGTATAGCCGGGACCGGGAGCTCCTACGAGCAGTACTTC.

The CDR3 bases are TGTGCCAGCAGCTTCCAGGGGGATGTATATGGCTACACCTTC. It codes for CASSFQGDVYGYTF. This chain joins TRBV7-8 and TRBJ1-2; TRBD1 aligns across 7 bases. This CDR3 has 14 residues. The V gene's germline CDR1 is SGHVS and CDR2 FQNEAQ. Trimming took 3 bases from V and 5 from J; bases not matched to a gene: 6.

This rearrangement joins TRBV29-1 to TRBJ2-7; D is perhaps TRBD1 (5 bases). V was shortened by 4 bases and J by 2 bases, with 9 bases between the two germline ends. The CDR3 extends over 12 amino acids. CDR1 is SQVTM, CDR2 ANQGSEA, per germline. CDR3 nucleotides: TGCAGCGTTGTGGGCAGGGCCTACGAGCAGTACTTC. This codes for CSVVGRAYEQYF.

The chain joins TRBV7-3 to TRBJ2-5, with D possibly TRBD1 on 6 matching bases. CDR3 length: 16 residues. The germline V gene encodes CDR1 SGHTA and CDR2 FQGTGA. Trimming took off 2 bases at V and 5 bases at J, with 18 bases between the two ends. As DNA, the CDR3 is TGTGCCAGCAGCTTAGGGGGCGTCAATTTGGGGGAGACCCAGTACTTC. This translates into CASSLGGVNLGETQYF. Supplemented by reference TRBV7-3 and TRBJ2-5, the full variable domain reads GAGVSQTPSNKVTEKGKYVELRCDPISGHTALYWYRQSLGQGPEFLIYFQGTGAADDSGLPNDRFFAVRPEGSVSTLKIQRTERGDSAVYLCASSLGGVNLGETQYFGPGTRLLVL.

CDR3 coding DNA: TGTGCCAGCAGCTTAGATCAGGGGGTGAATGAGCAGTTCTTC. Amino acid sequence: CASSLDQGVNEQFF. The gene calls are TRBV7-9 and TRBJ2-1; 7 bases are a match to TRBD1. V was clipped by 1 base and J by 7 bases; unmatched bases: 4. The CDR3 loop spans 14 amino acids. Germline assignment: CDR1 SEHNR and CDR2 FQNEAQ (reference sequence).

This chain links TRBV7-3 with TRBJ2-2, with 10 positions matching TRBD2. This CDR3 spans 17 amino acids. Germline assignment: CDR1 SGHTA and CDR2 FQGTGA. V dropped 2 bases and J dropped 7; count of bases not matched to a gene: 10. The CDR3 sequence: CASSLWASGSLSGELFF. CDR3 coding DNA: TGTGCCAGCAGCTTATGGGCTAGCGGGAGTCTTAGCGGGGAGCTGTTTTTT. Supplemented by reference TRBV7-3 and TRBJ2-2, the full variable domain reads GAGVSQTPSNKVTEKGKYVELRCDPISGHTALYWYRQSLGQGPEFLIYFQGTGAADDSGLPNDRFFAVRPEGSVSTLKIQRTERGDSAVYLCASSLWASGSLSGELFFGEGSRLTVL.

The chain links TRBV6-5 to TRBJ1-1; TRBD1 aligns across 7 bases. The germline V gene encodes CDR1 MNHEY and CDR2 SVGAGI. V lost 5 bases, J lost 1 base, and 4 bases stayed unmatched. This CDR3 is built from 14 residues. The DNA of the CDR3 is TGTGCCAGCAGTAAGGACAGGAAGAACACTGAAGCTTTCTTT. Protein: CASSKDRKNTEAFF.

The genes are TRBV5-1 and TRBJ2-3; 9 nucleotides match TRBD1. V was pared by 0 bases and J by 6 bases, with 5 bases of the junction left unmatched. CDR3 length equals 15 residues. Germline values: CDR1 SGHRS, CDR2 YFSETQ. Written as DNA, the CDR3 is TGCGCCAGCAGCTTGGATTTCGGGACAGGGGATACGCAGTATTTT. It codes for CASSLDFGTGDTQYF.

This clone was found a few times. A junction boundary mismatches the germline segment, possibly from a read error. This rearrangement joins TRBV7-7 to TRBJ2-2; 10 bases are a match to TRBD2. CDR3 size: 17 residues. Germline V gene lookup returns CDR1 SSHAT and CDR2 FNYEAQ (reference sequence). DNA of the CDR3: TGTGCTAGCAGCTCCTCCCTAGCGGGAGCCAGCACCGGGGAGCTGTTTTTT. As protein: CASSSSLAGASTGELFF. The variable domain in full, completed from reference TRBV7-7 and TRBJ2-2, reads GAGVSQSPRYKVTKRGQDVTLRCDPISSHATLYWYQQALGQGPEFLTYFNYEAQPDKSGLPSDRFSAERPEGSISTLTIQRTEQRDSAMYRCASSSSLAGASTGELFFGEGSRLTVL.

V is TRBV4-2 and J is TRBJ2-7, with D perhaps matching TRBD1 (6 bases). CDR3 size: 15 residues. The ends were cut back, 4 bases at V and 5 bases at J, with 18 bases in the middle. In germline, CDR1 is LGHNA, CDR2 YNFKEQ. The CDR3 DNA is TGTGCCAGCAGCCCAGGGGCGAGGGTCGGGCACGAGCAGTACTTC. Translation: CASSPGARVGHEQYF.

J is TRBJ2-1 and V is TRBV13; TRBD2 matches at 12 bases. The length of the CDR3 is 16 residues. Germline trimming cut 3 bases from V and 9 bases from J; bases unmatched to any gene: 9. Germline V gene sequence: CDR1 PRHDT, CDR2 FYEKMQ (reference sequence). The CDR3 region has the DNA TGTGCCAGCAGCTTCTCGACTAGCGGGGGTCGAGGTGAGCAGTTCTTC. Translation gives CASSFSTSGGRGEQFF.

This rearrangement joins TRBV11-2 to TRBJ2-7, with 7 positions matching TRBD1. V lost 0 bases, J lost 3 bases, and 8 bases stayed unmatched. The CDR3 extends over 16 amino acids. Germline V gives CDR1 SGHAT, CDR2 FQNNGV. The CDR3 spells CASSLDHRGGLYEQYF. As DNA, the CDR3 is TGTGCCAGCAGCTTAGATCACAGGGGTGGCCTCTACGAGCAGTACTTC.

The chain recombines TRBV9 with TRBJ2-6; no firm D call. Germline CDR1 SGDLS, CDR2 YYNGEE. V lost 3 bases to trimming and J lost 3 bases, with 7 bases between them. CDR3 length: 14 amino acids. CDR3 in amino acids: CASSAGNGANVLTF. The CDR3 nucleotides read TGTGCCAGCAGCGCAGGCAATGGGGCCAACGTCCTGACTTTC.

This sequence joins TRBV5-6 and TRBJ2-5, with TRBD1 as a possible D gene (6 bases). Germline V gives CDR1 SGHDT, CDR2 YYEEEE. The CDR3 has 14 amino acids. V was clipped by 0 bases and J by 2 bases, with 8 bases between them. CDR3 protein: CASSLVRGQETQYF. The CDR3 DNA reads as TGTGCCAGCAGCTTGGTCAGGGGTCAAGAGACCCAGTACTTC.

The chain couples TRBV5-4 to TRBJ2-1; possible D gene TRBD1, 7 bases. Germline CDR1 reads SGHNT; CDR2 reads YYREEE (reference sequence). There are 15 residues in the CDR3. V lost 3 bases, J lost 8 bases, and 18 bases lay in between. CDR3 residues: CASSSRGGQVDEQFF. CDR3 DNA: TGTGCCAGCAGCTCGAGGGGAGGACAGGTCGATGAGCAGTTCTTC.

CDR3 sequence: CASSSGLAVYEQYF. The DNA of the CDR3 is TGTGCCAGCAGCTCGGGACTAGCTGTCTACGAGCAGTACTTC. V gene TRBV7-9 combines with J gene TRBJ2-7; TRBD2 aligns across 9 bases. Germline values: CDR1 SEHNR, CDR2 FQNEAQ (reference sequence). The CDR3 spans 14 residues. V shed 4 bases, J shed 3 bases, and the junction held 4 bases outside the gene matches.

The chain employs TRBV5-4 and TRBJ2-2, with D possibly being TRBD2 (7 bases). The CDR3 is made up of 15 amino acids. The V end lost 7 bases, the J end lost 5 bases, and 18 bases lay between the germline ends. The germline V gene has CDR1 SGHNT and CDR2 YYREEE (reference sequence). The CDR3: CASLSMGGATGELFF. In DNA, the CDR3 is TGTGCCAGCCTCTCTATGGGGGGGGCGACCGGGGAGCTGTTTTTT.

This clone was detected once. The chain couples TRBV7-9 to TRBJ2-3; weak D call: TRBD1 (6 bases). This CDR3 region has 13 residues. The V end was cut by 5 bases, the J end by 7 bases, with 13 bases between. CDR1 is SEHNR and CDR2 is FQNEAQ in the germline V gene (reference sequence). The CDR3 nucleotides read TGTGCCAGCAGCGCCCAGGGGCCAAATACGCAGTATTTT. Protein: CASSAQGPNTQYF.

V usage is TRBV7-6 and J usage is TRBJ2-3, with TRBD2 identical over 11 bases. Germline loops: CDR1 SGHVS, CDR2 FNYEAQ. There are 16 residues in the CDR3. The J segment lost 4 bases and the V segment lost 5 bases, leaving 8 bases of the junction unmatched. CDR3 coding DNA: TGTGCCAGCAGCCCCAAGACTAGCGGGGTCCCAGATACGCAGTATTTT. This translates into CASSPKTSGVPDTQYF.

The chain uses TRBV7-8 and TRBJ2-3, with no clear D. CDR1 and CDR2 from the germline V gene are SGHVS and FQNEAQ. The germline V and J ends were trimmed by 5 bases and 0 bases, with 12 bases remaining between them. The CDR3 runs to 15 residues. CDR3 DNA sequence: TGTGCCAGCAGCATTATAGCAGCTAGCACAGATACGCAGTATTTT. Translated: CASSIIAASTDTQYF.

The CDR3 nucleotides are TGTGCCAGCAGTACCCCGAAAACAGGATTCTACGAGCAGTACTTC. Its protein product is CASSTPKTGFYEQYF. J is TRBJ2-7 and V is TRBV6-6; maybe TRBD1 (5 bases). Germline V gene data show CDR1 as MNHNY and CDR2 as SVGAGI (reference sequence). V gave up 5 bases and J gave up 3 bases, with 17 bases separating them. The CDR3 runs to 15 residues.

V and J are TRBV20-1 and TRBJ2-1; D is uncertain. This CDR3 is 11 amino acids long. Germline V CDR1 and CDR2: DFQATT, SNEGSKA (reference sequence). The V gene lost 0 bases and the J gene lost 10 bases, with 7 bases spanning the gap. This CDR3 is CSAREGPEQFF. The DNA for the CDR3 is TGCAGTGCTAGAGAGGGCCCCGAGCAGTTCTTC.

The chain carries TRBV29-1 and TRBJ1-1, with TRBD1 matching over 7 bases. CDR1 is SQVTM, CDR2 ANQGSEA, per germline. CDR3 length: 13 residues. V dropped 6 bases and J dropped 5; count of bases not matched to a gene: 9. This CDR3 is CSVSTGAGTEAFF. CDR3 DNA: TGCAGCGTAAGTACAGGGGCTGGGACTGAAGCTTTCTTT.

The chain carries TRBV2 and TRBJ2-7; 8 bases are shared with TRBD2. The J segment lost 1 base and the V segment lost 6 bases, leaving 14 bases of the junction unmatched. This CDR3 is 17 amino acids long. CDR1 SNHLY and CDR2 FYNNEI come from the germline V gene. The CDR3 loop reads CASSVEDHPGGSYEQYF. CDR3 sequence (DNA): TGTGCCAGCAGCGTAGAGGACCATCCGGGGGGGTCCTACGAGCAGTACTTC.

A single count supports this clone. V and J are TRBV18 and TRBJ2-7; TRBD1 matches 9 bases. The trim removed 3 bases at V and 6 bases at J, leaving 6 bases unmatched. Germline V gene lookup returns CDR1 KGHSH and CDR2 LQKENI. This CDR3 comprises 14 residues. The CDR3 DNA is TGTGCCAGCTCACCGGACAGGGGTTTGCGCGAGCAGTACTTC. This encodes CASSPDRGLREQYF.

The V gene is TRBV10-3, the J gene TRBJ2-3; 8 bases are a match to TRBD2. Trimming cost V 6 bases and J 1 base; bases outside gene matches: 6. Germline CDR1 and CDR2: ENHRY and SYGVKD. The CDR3 loop spans 15 amino acids. CDR3 coding DNA: TGTGCCATCAGCAAAAGCGGGGGCCGCACAGATACGCAGTATTTT. This gives the protein CAISKSGGRTDTQYF.

The V gene is TRBV7-9, the J gene TRBJ1-4; 9 nucleotides line up with TRBD1. The CDR3 sequence is 15 residues long. Germline-derived CDR1 and CDR2 are SEHNR and FQNEAQ (reference sequence). With 6 bases clipped from V and 5 bases from J, the junction kept 7 bases outside the gene matches. The CDR3 region has the DNA TGTGCCAGCAGTCAGACCGGGACAGGGAATGAAAAACTGTTTTTT. This encodes CASSQTGTGNEKLFF.